Listed below are T cell receptor beta chains from one sample, sequenced in a study of blood T cells in healthy people across ages. One entry per CDR3 protein, called by TCRdb with MiXCR from the 5' RACE reads. The sample lists 850,000 to 1,300,000 distinct CDR3 sequences, more than 35% seen once, with about 20% in the top ten. The material sequenced was blood. The receptors stem from a woman aged 60-70 years in good health. CDR3s include the opening cysteine and the closing phenylalanine or tryptophan. The D gene is left open where the match is weak. Clone size, where shown, is once, few, many, or a class for clones that have expanded.

>TRBV2|TRBJ1-2|NA|few
TGTGCCAGCAGTGAATTCGAAAATGGCTACACCTTC
CASSEFENGYTF
>TRBV4-1|TRBJ2-3|NA|few
TGCGCCAGCAGCCAACCAACCACAGGGCGCCGTAAGGATACGCAGTATTTT
CASSQPTTGRRKDTQYF
>TRBV9|TRBJ2-1|NA|NA
TGTGCCAGCAGCGGGTCAGGTCTCCCCTACAATGAGCAGTTCTTC
CASSGSGLPYNEQFF
>TRBV28|TRBJ2-3|NA|few
TGTGCCAGCAGTTTACTAGCCCCTTCCCCCACAGATACGCAGTATTTT
CASSLLAPSPTDTQYF
>TRBV6-5|TRBJ2-1|NA|NA
TGTGCCAGCCTCCCGGCGGCGGGATACAATGAGCAGTTCTTC
CASLPAAGYNEQFF
>TRBV6-2/TRBV6-3|TRBJ1-4|NA|NA
TGTGCCAGCAATAACGGGGCCGCAACTAATGAAAAACTGTTTTTT
CASNNGAATNEKLFF
>TRBV20-1|TRBJ2-1|TRBD2|NA
TGCAGTGCTAGCGGTTGGCGGGAGGGCCAGACCTACAATGAGCAGTTCTTC
CSASGWREGQTYNEQFF
>TRBV12-3/TRBV12-4|TRBJ2-1|TRBD2|few
TGTGCCAGCAGTGCCAATAGCGGGAGAACCTACAATGAGCAGTTCTTC
CASSANSGRTYNEQFF
>TRBV28|TRBJ2-7|TRBD2|few
TGTGCCAGCAGTTCCCCCGGGACTAGCGGGAGGGCCGACGAGCAGTACTTC
CASSSPGTSGRADEQYF
>TRBV6-6|TRBJ1-2|NA|NA
TGTGCCAGCAGTTCCGAGTGGGAGGCCGGGGGCTACACCTTC
CASSSEWEAGGYTF
>TRBV28|TRBJ1-1|NA|NA
TGTGCCAGCAGTTTATCCGCAGGGTGGGAGGGTAGCACTGAAGCTTTCTTT
CASSLSAGWEGSTEAFF
>TRBV27|TRBJ2-1|TRBD2|NA
TGTGCCAGCAGGCTCCCCTCCGGGAGGCCTAATGAGCAGTTCTTC
CASRLPSGRPNEQFF
>TRBV20-1|TRBJ2-3|NA|NA
TGCAGTGCTATACCCAGGGGTGCTAGCACAGATACGCAGTATTTT
CSAIPRGASTDTQYF
>TRBV7-6|TRBJ2-7|NA|once
TGTGCCAGCAGCTTAGTTACCTACTCCGAGCAGTACTTC
CASSLVTYSEQYF
>TRBV7-8|TRBJ2-1|TRBD2|NA
TGTGCCAGCAGCCGGGACTACCAAGGGAAGGCGGATGAGCAGTTCTTC
CASSRDYQGKADEQFF
>TRBV29-1|TRBJ2-5|NA|few
TGCAGCGTTGTCCAAGGGTCGGATCCCCACCCGCAGTACTTC
CSVVQGSDPHPQYF
>TRBV20-1|TRBJ2-3|NA|NA
TGCAGTGCTAGAGGAAGGCAGGGGAGCACAGATACGCAGTATTTT
CSARGRQGSTDTQYF
>TRBV21-1|TRBJ2-7|NA|few
TGTGCCAGCAGCAACCGGTTCATCTCCTACGAGCAGTACTTC
CASSNRFISYEQYF
>TRBV20-1|TRBJ2-4|NA|NA
TGCAGTGCTAGAGATTCGCAAATGAGGACCAAAAACATTCAGTACTTC
CSARDSQMRTKNIQYF
>TRBV7-9|TRBJ2-5|TRBD1|NA
TGTGCCAGCAGCTTTCCCCTTATCCGGGACAGACGAGAGACCCAGTACTTC
CASSFPLIRDRRETQYF
>TRBV29-1|TRBJ1-2|NA|NA
TGCAGCGTTGACGGGGGCGGTCCAAACTATGGCTACACCTTC
CSVDGGGPNYGYTF
>TRBV7-2|TRBJ2-7|NA|NA
TGTGCCAGCAGCCAATTCGGCGAGCAGTACTTC
CASSQFGEQYF
>TRBV29-1|TRBJ2-1|TRBD1|NA
TGCAGCTCCCTCGACCGGGACAGGGACTACAATGAGCAGTTCTTC
CSSLDRDRDYNEQFF
>TRBV7-6|TRBJ2-7|TRBD2|NA
TGTGCCAGCAGCTTTAGCGGGCCCCCTGGGGGCGAGCAGTACTTC
CASSFSGPPGGEQYF
>TRBV7-9|TRBJ2-5|TRBD2|NA
TGTGCCAGCGGCCCCAAACCGGGGACTAGCGGGCGCCAAGAGACCCAGTACTTC
CASGPKPGTSGRQETQYF
>TRBV20-1|TRBJ2-1|TRBD2|few
TGCAGTGCTAGCAGGACTAGTTACAATGAGCAGTTCTTC
CSASRTSYNEQFF
>TRBV12-5|TRBJ2-1|NA|few
TGTGCTAGTGGTCCCCGGGGAATTTCTGAGCAGTTCTTC
CASGPRGISEQFF
>TRBV29-1|TRBJ2-5|TRBD1|NA
TGCAGCGCTATGACAGGGAGCATTCCTACGAGAGTGCAGTACTTC
CSAMTGSIPTRVQYF
>TRBV5-5|TRBJ1-5|NA|NA
TGTGCCAGCAGCTTGGTTGGGGGGCGCCTTGATCAGCCCCAGCATTTT
CASSLVGGRLDQPQHF
>TRBV20-1|TRBJ2-3|NA|NA
TGCAGTGCTAGCGGGCAAGGGAGGTTGGATACGCAGTATTTT
CSASGQGRLDTQYF
>TRBV7-8|TRBJ1-2|NA|few
TGTGCCAGCAGCCGCACGACGTCGACGGGTGGCTACACCTTC
CASSRTTSTGGYTF
>TRBV12-3/TRBV12-4|TRBJ1-4|NA|once
TGTGCCAGCAGTTTTTTCGGTTCGAGGGTGCATGAAAAACTGTTTTTT
CASSFFGSRVHEKLFF
>TRBV2|TRBJ1-2|NA|NA
TGTGCCAGCAGTGCAAGGACAGCCACAAACTATGGCTACACCTTC
CASSARTATNYGYTF
>TRBV13|TRBJ2-7|TRBD1|few
TGTGCCAGCAGCTTAGGCGGACAGGGTGGAGACGAGCAGTACTTC
CASSLGGQGGDEQYF
>TRBV20-1|TRBJ2-1|TRBD2|NA
TGCAGTGCTCAAGGGACTAGCTCCCACAATGAGCAGTTCTTC
CSAQGTSSHNEQFF
>TRBV5-1|TRBJ2-5|NA|NA
TGCGCCAGCAGCTTAGGTAGCGACGGCTCCCAAGAGACCCAGTACTTC
CASSLGSDGSQETQYF
>TRBV4-1|TRBJ2-1|NA|NA
TGCGCCAGCAGCCAGCTCCGGGACAACATAGAGCAGTTCTTC
CASSQLRDNIEQFF